This is a list of T cell receptor beta chains from one sample in a study of blood T cell repertoires in COVID-19. Here immunoSEQ multiplex PCR was the method, and the copy in TCRdb shows in-frame clones only, minus some. This sample has some 150,000 clones, with 78% found just once. Sequencing was performed on PBMCs or T cells enriched from blood (not recorded which). The receptors here all came from a woman aged 45-65 years who had recovered from COVID-19. Both conserved end residues are part of each CDR3. A D gene is named only where the DNA matches it firmly. Expanded clones are given a class, and other clones once, few, many or no size at all.

abundance	v_gene	j_gene	d_gene	len	CDR3nt	CDR3aa
NA	TRBV27	TRBJ1-2	NA	13	TGTGCCAGCAGTTACCTGGACCAGGGGGGCTACACCTTC	CASSYLDQGGYTF
NA	TRBV5-1	TRBJ2-7	NA	15	TGCGCCAGCAGCGTGACCGGGACACCGTACTACGAGCAGTACTTC	CASSVTGTPYYEQYF
NA	TRBV18	TRBJ1-4	NA	15	TGTGCCAGCTCACCACGGGAAGGGGATCGCGAAAAACTGTTTTTT	CASSPREGDREKLFF
NA	TRBV21-1	TRBJ1-1	NA	15	TGTGCCAGCAGCAAAGCCGACAGCTTGAACACTGAAGCTTTCTTT	CASSKADSLNTEAFF
once	TRBV6-5	TRBJ2-7	TRBD2	14	TGTGCCAGCGCCCCCGGGACTAGCGACTACGAGCAGTACTTC	CASAPGTSDYEQYF
NA	TRBV27	TRBJ1-2	TRBD1	16	TGTGCCAGCAGTTTGTCCGGGACAGCATATAACTATGGCTACACCTTC	CASSLSGTAYNYGYTF
NA	TRBV6-5	TRBJ2-2	NA	15	TGTGCCAGCAGCCCACAGGGATCGAACACCGGGGAGCTGTTTTTT	CASSPQGSNTGELFF
NA	TRBV5-1	TRBJ2-3	NA	14	TGCGCCAGCAGCGGGGGCCCAGGGGGGAATACGCAGTATTTT	CASSGGPGGNTQYF
few	TRBV28	TRBJ1-6	TRBD1	15	TGTGCCAGCAGTAGACAGGGGAGCTATAATTCACCCCTCCACTTT	CASSRQGSYNSPLHF
NA	TRBV28	TRBJ1-6	NA	16	NA	CASSTSSGFNNSPLHF
NA	TRBV10-2	TRBJ1-1	NA	14	TGCGCCAGCAGTGGGAGGCAGCGGAACACTGAAGCTTTCTTT	CASSGRQRNTEAFF
NA	TRBV4-2	TRBJ1-2	TRBD1	17	TGTGCCAGCAGCCGAATCCTGACAGGGTCCACCTCCTATGGCTACACCTTC	CASSRILTGSTSYGYTF
NA	TRBV11-2	TRBJ2-7	NA	13	TGTGCCAGCAGTTGGGGGGGACACTACGAGCAGTACTTC	CASSWGGHYEQYF
NA	TRBV28	TRBJ1-2	TRBD1	13	TGTGCCAGCAGCCCCCAGGGGGCGAACGGCTACACCTTC	CASSPQGANGYTF
few	TRBV7-8	TRBJ1-1	TRBD1	15	TGTGCCACTGGGGACAGGGAGGTCATGAACACTGAAGCTTTCTTT	CATGDREVMNTEAFF
NA	TRBV2	TRBJ1-1	TRBD1	14	TGTGCCAGCCGGACGACAGGGATCGTCACTGAAGCTTTCTTT	CASRTTGIVTEAFF
NA	TRBV28	TRBJ1-2	NA	14	TGTGCCAGCAGTCCCCAAGCGATTGACTATGGCTACACCTTC	CASSPQAIDYGYTF
NA	TRBV4-1	TRBJ2-5	NA	14	TGCGCCAGCAGCCCAACACCGGGGGAAGAGACCCAGTACTTC	CASSPTPGEETQYF
NA	TRBV12-3/TRBV12-4	TRBJ1-1	TRBD1	13	TGTGCCAGCAGCCGGGACAGGGTTACTGAAGCTTTCTTT	CASSRDRVTEAFF
NA	TRBV19	TRBJ1-3	NA	14	TGTGCCAGTAGTAGAACGAGGACAGTAAACACCATATATTTT	CASSRTRTVNTIYF
NA	TRBV5-1	TRBJ2-3	TRBD1	14	TGCGCCAGCAGCTTTGGACAGGGCGCAGATACGCAGTATTTT	CASSFGQGADTQYF
NA	TRBV14	TRBJ1-6	NA	13	TGTGCCAGCAGCCAACTCCTTAATTCACCCCTCCACTTT	CASSQLLNSPLHF
NA	TRBV11-2	TRBJ1-1	NA	13	TGTGCCAGCAGCTTAGGTCCCTTCACTGAAGCTTTCTTT	CASSLGPFTEAFF
few	TRBV5-4	TRBJ1-5	TRBD1	14	TGTGCCAGCAGCTTCACAGGGGGCGGTCAGCCCCAGCATTTT	CASSFTGGGQPQHF
NA	TRBV7-9	TRBJ2-2	NA	15	TGTGCCAGCAGCCCCGGGGTCTTTAACACCGGGGAGCTGTTTTTT	CASSPGVFNTGELFF
many	TRBV3-1/TRBV3-2	TRBJ2-3	NA	18	TGTGCCAGCAGCCCCGGGACACTAATTCTTCGTATCACAGATACGCAGTATTTT	CASSPGTLILRITDTQYF
NA	TRBV18	TRBJ2-7	NA	14	TGTGCCAGCTCACGGGACACAAGCTCCTACGAGCAGTACTTC	CASSRDTSSYEQYF
once	TRBV28	TRBJ2-3	TRBD2	17	TGTGCCAGCAAATCATGGAGCGGGGGGGTTGTAGCAGATACGCAGTATTTT	CASKSWSGGVVADTQYF
NA	TRBV20-1	TRBJ1-1	TRBD1	14	TGCAGTGCTAGTAGACAGGGGTTGGACACTGAAGCTTTCTTT	CSASRQGLDTEAFF
NA	TRBV27	TRBJ1-2	NA	14	TGTGCCAGCAGCTTACGGGGGGCGAACTATGGCTACACCTTC	CASSLRGANYGYTF
NA	TRBV28	TRBJ2-2	NA	16	TGTGCCAGCAGTCCACAGGGAGGGGGGGACACCGGGGAGCTGTTTTTT	CASSPQGGGDTGELFF
few	TRBV6-5	TRBJ1-6	NA	15	TGTGCCAGCAGTTACGGGGGCCAGGTGGATTCACCCCTCCACTTT	CASSYGGQVDSPLHF
NA	TRBV29-1	TRBJ2-1	NA	15	TGCAGCGTTGGTTTTGGGACTGGCTCCTACAATGAGCAGTTCTTC	CSVGFGTGSYNEQFF
NA	TRBV7-3	TRBJ1-2	NA	13	TGTGCCAGCAGCCCGACGGGAGGGGAAGGCTACACCTTC	CASSPTGGEGYTF
NA	TRBV11-2	TRBJ1-2	NA	16	TGTGCCAGCAGCTTAGAGGCGGGGGCTTTAGGGTACGGCTACACCTTC	CASSLEAGALGYGYTF
NA	TRBV5-8	TRBJ1-5	TRBD1	14	TGTGCCAGCAGCTTGGCGGGACAGCCGTCCGGGCAGCATTTT	CASSLAGQPSGQHF
NA	TRBV4-1	TRBJ1-5	NA	16	TGCGCCAGCAGCCAAGATAGAGATTCCCGCAATCAGCCCCAGCATTTT	CASSQDRDSRNQPQHF
NA	TRBV19	TRBJ1-2	NA	13	TGTGCCAGTAGTACGGACAGATACTATGGCTACACCTTC	CASSTDRYYGYTF